This T cell receptor beta chain was recorded in a study of pediatric ulcerative colitis. Findings of the study overall: Blood-derived T cells may be present in rectal pinch biopsies.

The assay was run at survey level. The table came from immunoSEQ multiplex PCR; TCRdb's copy has only in-frame clones and leaves some out. Of under 20,000 clones listed, roughly 80% were seen once; the top ten hold around 7%. Rectal tissue came from one to two pinch biopsies taken at colonoscopy. Before the diagnostic colonoscopy, ulcerative colitis patients were free of immunosuppressive medication. The V end was cut by 5 bases, the J end by 1 base, with 8 bases between. This CDR3 has 13 amino acids. Per the germline V gene, CDR1 is MNHEY and CDR2 is SVGAGI. There are a few counts of this clone. Its antigen is unknown.

V gene TRBV6-5 combines with J gene TRBJ1-2; D remains unclear. Input material: gut tissue. The sequence was collected from a boy under 18 with moderate ulcerative colitis. Here the CDR3 reads CASSPSVNYGYTF. DNA for the CDR3: TGTGCCAGCAGTCCTTCGGTTAACTATGGCTACACCTTC.